Listed here is a single T cell receptor (beta chain). Under the authors' procedure: It was from reference gene primer amplification that nucleated cell counts were estimated. TCRdb's table, derived via immunoSEQ multiplex PCR, lists solely in-frame clones and lacks some. The V and J calls and the clone size are those of that table, but D and trimming were determined from the DNA. The sample lists some 200,000 clones; around 94% were seen once. The CDR3 spans 16 residues. The junction had 10 bases not matched to a gene; V was cut back by 3 bases and J by 5 bases. Germline-derived CDR1 and CDR2 are LNHDA and SQIVND (reference sequence). The entry originates in a study of blood T cell repertoires in COVID-19. Study-level information: Specimens from acute and convalescent COVID-19 originated in the United States, Italy and Spain. The cDNA or gDNA used as material had been derived from T cells, B-cell-depleted T cells, or PBMCs.

Recruited during active infection, patients (from Seattle) were subsequently followed longitudinally. The chain is built from TRBV19 and TRBJ1-2; 9 bases are a match to TRBD1. Specimen: peripheral blood. The sequence came from a man in his thirties or forties with COVID-19, enrolled during active disease. The CDR3 nucleotides are TGTGCCAGTAGTATGTCCTCCGGGACAGGGCTTTATGGCTACACCTTC. Encoded protein: CASSMSSGTGLYGYTF.